These 7 T cell receptor beta chains share one sample of origin, sequenced in a study of blood T cell repertoires in COVID-19. Sequenced by immunoSEQ multiplex PCR; TCRdb stores in-frame clones only, minus some. The sample records about 300,000 clones, 85% to 90% being singletons. Material for sequencing was PBMCs or T cells enriched from blood (not recorded which). Every receptor here comes from a woman between 45 and 65 years old who had been exposed to COVID-19.

The chain uses TRBV30 and TRBJ2-7, with 8 bases fitting TRBD2. J gave up 2 bases and V 5 bases, and 5 bases lay outside the gene matches. Germline CDR1 reads GTSNPN; CDR2 reads SVGIG (reference sequence). The CDR3 has 13 amino acids. CDR3 bases: TGTGCCTGGCAGCGGGGGAACCCCTACGAGCAGTACTTC. Translation: CAWQRGNPYEQYF. Looking up the rest from reference TRBV30 and TRBJ2-7 gives the full variable domain: SQTIHQWPATLVQPVGSPLSLECTVEGTSNPNLYWYRQAAGRGLQLLFYSVGIGQISSEVPQNLSASRPQDRQFILSSKKLLLSDSGFYLCAWQRGNPYEQYFGPGTRLTVT.

The J gene is TRBJ2-3, the V gene TRBV28, with 9 bases that match TRBD1. This CDR3 has 15 amino acids. V lost 8 bases, J lost 1 base, and 7 bases stayed unmatched. Germline loops: CDR1 MDHEN, CDR2 SYDVKM. In nucleotides, the CDR3 is TGTGCCAGCGGCGGACAGGGGCCGGGCACAGATACGCAGTATTTT. Translation gives CASGGQGPGTDTQYF.

J is TRBJ2-1 and V is TRBV2; the D gene is possibly TRBD2 (7 bases). The length of the CDR3 is 15 residues. Germline CDR1 reads SNHLY; CDR2 reads FYNNEI. Trimming pared 7 bases from V and 8 bases from J, leaving 21 bases between. This chain's CDR3 is CASTPGRGGRDEQFF. CDR3 DNA sequence: TGTGCCAGCACCCCAGGGAGGGGGGGGCGGGATGAGCAGTTCTTC.

The chain combines TRBV7-2 with TRBJ2-7; 10 nucleotides agree with TRBD1. Germline trimming cut 5 bases from V and 4 bases from J; bases unmatched to any gene: 8. The CDR3 contains 15 residues. Germline lookup yields CDR1 SGHTA and CDR2 FQGNSA. The CDR3 region has the DNA TGTGCCAGCAGCCAAAGACAGGGGGCAGGATACGAGCAGTACTTC. Amino acid sequence: CASSQRQGAGYEQYF.

The chain joins TRBV18 to TRBJ1-1, with TRBD1 matching over 7 bases. In germline, CDR1 is KGHSH, CDR2 LQKENI. After removal of 3 bases from V and 1 base from J, the junction contained 8 bases not matched to a gene. The CDR3 runs to 16 residues. For the CDR3, the DNA is TGTGCCAGCTCACCCCAACAGGGGTTCGGGAACACTGAAGCTTTCTTT. This sequence encodes CASSPQQGFGNTEAFF.

The chain links TRBV5-1 to TRBJ2-1, with TRBD1 matching 8 bases. The germline gives CDR1 SGHRS, CDR2 YFSETQ. V trimming: 0 bases; J trimming: 4 bases; junction bases outside the gene matches: 6. CDR3 length: 16 amino acids. CDR3 loop: CASSLAPDRDYNEQFF. CDR3 sequence (DNA): TGCGCCAGCAGCTTGGCCCCGGACAGGGATTACAATGAGCAGTTCTTC.

This clone was recorded only once. In nucleotides, the CDR3 is TGTGCCAGCAGCTTAGAAGGGAGGTGGGATCAGCCCCAGCATTTT. Translated, it gives CASSLEGRWDQPQHF. V usage is TRBV7-2 and J usage is TRBJ1-5; D unclear. The CDR3 spans 15 residues. In germline, CDR1 is SGHTA, CDR2 FQGNSA. Trimming stripped 1 base from V and 5 bases from J, with 12 bases between. Together with reference TRBV7-2 and TRBJ1-5, the CDR3 gives the full variable domain: GAGVSQSPSNKVTEKGKDVELRCDPISGHTALYWYRQSLGQGLEFLIYFQGNSAPDKSGLPSDRFSAERTGGSVSTLTIQRTQQEDSAVYLCASSLEGRWDQPQHFGDGTRLSIL.